This is a list of T cell receptor beta chains from one sample in a study of control samples from healthy donors and cancer patients. Clones were sequenced by immunoSEQ multiplex PCR, and TCRdb holds only the in-frame ones, with some missing. The table lists 150,000 or so clones, 85% to 90% of them singletons. Sequenced input: blood. The receptor set was obtained from a woman under 40 in good health. Both conserved end residues are part of each CDR3. A D gene is named only where the DNA matches it firmly. Size is stated for part of the rows, as once, few or many counts, or as a class when the clone is expanded.

CDR3 protein: CASSLWRGARVDTQYF; CDR3 DNA: TGTGCCAGCAGTTTATGGCGGGGGGCGAGGGTAGATACGCAGTATTTT; J gene: TRBJ2-3; clone size: few; V gene: TRBV28; D gene: TRBD2; CDR3 length: 16
CDR3 protein: CASSQKSGNTDTQYF; CDR3 DNA: TGTGCCAGCAGCCAGAAATCTGGGAACACAGATACGCAGTATTTT; J gene: TRBJ2-3; clone size: NA; V gene: TRBV3-1/TRBV3-2; D gene: NA; CDR3 length: 15
CDR3 protein: CASSIKGSNTEAFF; CDR3 DNA: TGTGCCAGTAGTATCAAGGGTTCAAACACTGAAGCTTTCTTT; J gene: TRBJ1-1; clone size: NA; V gene: TRBV19; D gene: NA; CDR3 length: 14
CDR3 protein: CASSVEAGTADYTF; CDR3 DNA: TGTGCCAGCAGTGTAGAAGCCGGGACAGCAGACTACACCTTC; J gene: TRBJ1-2; clone size: NA; V gene: TRBV2; D gene: TRBD1; CDR3 length: 14
CDR3 protein: CASSFPPAPPQHF; CDR3 DNA: TGTGCCAGCAGCTTTCCCCCCGCTCCGCCCCAGCATTTT; J gene: TRBJ1-5; clone size: NA; V gene: TRBV11-1; D gene: NA; CDR3 length: 13
CDR3 protein: CASSLRGTPYGYTF; CDR3 DNA: TGTGCCAGCAGCTTACGGGGCACGCCCTATGGCTACACCTTC; J gene: TRBJ1-2; clone size: NA; V gene: TRBV7-9; D gene: NA; CDR3 length: 14
CDR3 protein: CASSPWGANTIYF; CDR3 DNA: TGTGCCAGCAGCCCCTGGGGGGCTAACACCATATATTTT; J gene: TRBJ1-3; clone size: NA; V gene: TRBV5-4; D gene: NA; CDR3 length: 13
CDR3 protein: CASSPIYNEQFF; CDR3 DNA: TGTGCCAGCAGCCCGATCTACAATGAGCAGTTCTTC; J gene: TRBJ2-1; clone size: NA; V gene: TRBV11-1; D gene: NA; CDR3 length: 12
CDR3 protein: CASGILNEQFF; CDR3 DNA: TGTGCCAGCGGGATACTCAATGAGCAGTTCTTC; J gene: TRBJ2-1; clone size: NA; V gene: TRBV28; D gene: NA; CDR3 length: 11
CDR3 protein: CASSPQQGQSYGYTF; CDR3 DNA: TGTGCCAGCAGCCCCCAACAAGGACAGAGCTATGGCTACACCTTC; J gene: TRBJ1-2; clone size: NA; V gene: TRBV5-6; D gene: NA; CDR3 length: 15
CDR3 protein: CASSELQGSYGYTF; CDR3 DNA: TGCGCCAGCAGCGAACTACAGGGCTCCTATGGCTACACCTTC; J gene: TRBJ1-2; clone size: NA; V gene: TRBV5-1; D gene: NA; CDR3 length: 14
CDR3 protein: CASSLFGAVGADGRNTIYF; CDR3 DNA: TGTGCCAGCAGCTTATTTGGGGCAGTAGGGGCCGATGGGCGAAACACCATATATTTT; J gene: TRBJ1-3; clone size: NA; V gene: TRBV7-9; D gene: NA; CDR3 length: 19
CDR3 protein: CSASGGRDRGTDTQYF; CDR3 DNA: TGCAGTGCTAGTGGGGGTAGGGACAGAGGCACAGATACGCAGTATTTT; J gene: TRBJ2-3; clone size: NA; V gene: TRBV20-1; D gene: TRBD1; CDR3 length: 16
CDR3 protein: CASSQETSGGAGELFF; CDR3 DNA: TGCGCCAGCAGCCAAGAGACTAGCGGGGGGGCCGGGGAGCTGTTTTTT; J gene: TRBJ2-2; clone size: NA; V gene: TRBV4-1; D gene: TRBD2; CDR3 length: 16
CDR3 protein: CASSLDHLAGDQYF; CDR3 DNA: TGCGCCAGCAGCTTGGATCATCTAGCGGGGGACCAGTACTTC; J gene: TRBJ2-4; clone size: NA; V gene: TRBV5-1; D gene: TRBD2; CDR3 length: 14
CDR3 protein: CASSWTSGRIGGETQYF; CDR3 DNA: TGTGCCAGCAGCTGGACTAGCGGGAGGATAGGTGGAGAGACCCAGTACTTC; J gene: TRBJ2-5; clone size: NA; V gene: TRBV5-6; D gene: TRBD2; CDR3 length: 17
CDR3 protein: CASSLSLGGAGANVLTF; CDR3 DNA: TGTGCCAGCAGCTTAAGTTTGGGGGGAGCTGGGGCCAACGTCCTGACTTTC; J gene: TRBJ2-6; clone size: NA; V gene: TRBV5-4; D gene: NA; CDR3 length: 17
CDR3 protein: CASSQAGLAWTQYF; CDR3 DNA: TGTGCCAGCAGCCAAGCGGGGCTGGCCTGGACCCAGTACTTC; J gene: TRBJ2-5; clone size: NA; V gene: TRBV3-1/TRBV3-2; D gene: NA; CDR3 length: 14
CDR3 protein: CASSATGYQPQHF; CDR3 DNA: TGTGCCAGCAGTGCGACAGGGTATCAGCCCCAGCATTTT; J gene: TRBJ1-5; clone size: NA; V gene: TRBV6-2/TRBV6-3; D gene: TRBD1; CDR3 length: 13
CDR3 protein: CASSAGQGADTQYF; CDR3 DNA: TGTGCCAGCAGTGCCGGGCAGGGGGCAGATACGCAGTATTTT; J gene: TRBJ2-3; clone size: NA; V gene: TRBV2; D gene: TRBD1; CDR3 length: 14
CDR3 protein: CASSFGDRPEAFF; CDR3 DNA: TGTGCCAGCAGTTTTGGGGACAGGCCTGAAGCTTTCTTT; J gene: TRBJ1-1; clone size: NA; V gene: TRBV12-3/TRBV12-4; D gene: TRBD1; CDR3 length: 13
CDR3 protein: CASSPPGSATNGYTF; CDR3 DNA: TGTGCCAGCAGCCCCCCTGGATCGGCGACAAATGGCTACACCTTC; J gene: TRBJ1-2; clone size: NA; V gene: TRBV2; D gene: NA; CDR3 length: 15
CDR3 protein: CASSYSWARNYGYTF; CDR3 DNA: TGTGCCAGCAGTTACTCGTGGGCGAGAAACTATGGCTACACCTTC; J gene: TRBJ1-2; clone size: NA; V gene: TRBV6-5; D gene: NA; CDR3 length: 15
CDR3 protein: CASSLRGGNEQYF; CDR3 DNA: TGTGCCAGCAGTTTAAGGGGGGGTAACGAGCAGTACTTC; J gene: TRBJ2-7; clone size: NA; V gene: TRBV28; D gene: NA; CDR3 length: 13
CDR3 protein: CASTVAQPLAYEQYF; CDR3 DNA: TGTGCCAGCACCGTCGCGCAACCGTTAGCCTACGAGCAGTACTTC; J gene: TRBJ2-7; clone size: NA; V gene: TRBV6-5; D gene: NA; CDR3 length: 15
CDR3 protein: CASSHRGAGTEAFF; CDR3 DNA: TGTGCCAGCAGCCACCGGGGGGCAGGAACTGAAGCTTTCTTT; J gene: TRBJ1-1; clone size: NA; V gene: TRBV27; D gene: NA; CDR3 length: 14
CDR3 protein: CASRAWGDANTEAFF; CDR3 DNA: TGTGCCAGCAGAGCCTGGGGGGACGCGAACACTGAAGCTTTCTTT; J gene: TRBJ1-1; clone size: NA; V gene: TRBV27; D gene: NA; CDR3 length: 15
CDR3 protein: CSASRTGANVLTF; CDR3 DNA: TGCAGTGCTAGTAGAACTGGGGCCAACGTCCTGACTTTC; J gene: TRBJ2-6; clone size: NA; V gene: TRBV20-1; D gene: NA; CDR3 length: 13
CDR3 protein: CASSIGGQGIKNIQYF; CDR3 DNA: TGTGCCAGTAGTATAGGTGGACAGGGGATCAAAAACATTCAGTACTTC; J gene: TRBJ2-4; clone size: NA; V gene: TRBV19; D gene: TRBD1; CDR3 length: 16
CDR3 protein: CASSLSGSPEQYF; CDR3 DNA: TGCGCCAGCAGCTTGAGCGGGAGTCCCGAGCAGTACTTC; J gene: TRBJ2-7; clone size: NA; V gene: TRBV5-1; D gene: TRBD2; CDR3 length: 13
CDR3 protein: CASSEYRTAPNEKLFF; CDR3 DNA: TGTGCCAGCAGTGAATATAGGACAGCACCTAATGAAAAACTGTTTTTT; J gene: TRBJ1-4; clone size: NA; V gene: TRBV25-1; D gene: NA; CDR3 length: 16
CDR3 protein: CASANRDRAPDTQYF; CDR3 DNA: TGTGCTAGTGCCAACCGGGACAGGGCTCCCGATACGCAGTATTTT; J gene: TRBJ2-3; clone size: NA; V gene: TRBV12-5; D gene: TRBD1; CDR3 length: 15
CDR3 protein: CASSPRGAVSEAFF; CDR3 DNA: TGTGCCAGCAGCCCGAGAGGGGCGGTGTCTGAAGCTTTCTTT; J gene: TRBJ1-1; clone size: NA; V gene: TRBV27; D gene: NA; CDR3 length: 14
CDR3 protein: CASSLVRGWETQYF; CDR3 DNA: TGTGCCAGCAGCTTAGTGAGGGGCTGGGAGACCCAGTACTTC; J gene: TRBJ2-5; clone size: NA; V gene: TRBV13; D gene: NA; CDR3 length: 14
CDR3 protein: CASSPRDQETQYF; CDR3 DNA: TGTGCCAGCAGCCCTAGGGACCAAGAGACCCAGTACTTC; J gene: TRBJ2-5; clone size: NA; V gene: TRBV3-1/TRBV3-2; D gene: NA; CDR3 length: 13
CDR3 protein: CASKRDRGNTGELFF; CDR3 DNA: TGTGCCAGCAAGAGGGACAGGGGAAACACCGGGGAGCTGTTTTTT; J gene: TRBJ2-2; clone size: once; V gene: TRBV27; D gene: TRBD1; CDR3 length: 15
CDR3 protein: CASSLGRGRYSYNEQFF; CDR3 DNA: TGTGCCAGCAGTCTAGGGAGGGGCCGATACTCCTACAATGAGCAGTTCTTC; J gene: TRBJ2-1; clone size: NA; V gene: TRBV28; D gene: TRBD2; CDR3 length: 17
CDR3 protein: CASFLSGTGELFF; CDR3 DNA: TGTGCCAGTTTTTTAAGTGGCACCGGGGAGCTGTTTTTT; J gene: TRBJ2-2; clone size: NA; V gene: TRBV19; D gene: NA; CDR3 length: 13
CDR3 protein: CASSRQGWPQHF; CDR3 DNA: TGTGCCAGCAGCAGACAGGGTTGGCCCCAGCATTTT; J gene: TRBJ1-5; clone size: NA; V gene: TRBV5-8; D gene: TRBD1; CDR3 length: 12
CDR3 protein: CASSLDGREGETQYF; CDR3 DNA: TGCGCCAGCAGCTTGGATGGCAGGGAGGGAGAGACCCAGTACTTC; J gene: TRBJ2-5; clone size: NA; V gene: TRBV5-1; D gene: TRBD2; CDR3 length: 15
CDR3 protein: CASEGDIWQPQHF; CDR3 DNA: TGTGCCAGCGAGGGAGATATCTGGCAGCCCCAGCATTTT; J gene: TRBJ1-5; clone size: few; V gene: TRBV6-5; D gene: NA; CDR3 length: 13
CDR3 protein: CASSPQYSNQPQHF; CDR3 DNA: TGTGCCAGCAGTCCTCAATATAGCAATCAGCCCCAGCATTTT; J gene: TRBJ1-5; clone size: NA; V gene: TRBV2; D gene: NA; CDR3 length: 14
CDR3 protein: CASRGTRYEKLFF; CDR3 DNA: TGTGCCAGCAGGGGGACACGGTATGAAAAACTGTTTTTT; J gene: TRBJ1-4; clone size: NA; V gene: TRBV28; D gene: NA; CDR3 length: 13
CDR3 protein: CASSPRPSQIGDTQYF; CDR3 DNA: TGTGCCAGCTCACCACGTCCCTCCCAGATAGGAGATACGCAGTATTTT; J gene: TRBJ2-3; clone size: NA; V gene: TRBV18; D gene: NA; CDR3 length: 16
CDR3 protein: CASSEGAGSPLHF; CDR3 DNA: TGTGCCAGCAGTGAGGGGGCGGGTTCACCCCTCCACTTT; J gene: TRBJ1-6; clone size: few; V gene: TRBV7-9; D gene: TRBD1; CDR3 length: 13
CDR3 protein: CASSQGRTGSEGYTF; CDR3 DNA: TGTGCCAGCAGCCAAGGGCGGACAGGGAGTGAAGGCTACACCTTC; J gene: TRBJ1-2; clone size: NA; V gene: TRBV16; D gene: TRBD1; CDR3 length: 15